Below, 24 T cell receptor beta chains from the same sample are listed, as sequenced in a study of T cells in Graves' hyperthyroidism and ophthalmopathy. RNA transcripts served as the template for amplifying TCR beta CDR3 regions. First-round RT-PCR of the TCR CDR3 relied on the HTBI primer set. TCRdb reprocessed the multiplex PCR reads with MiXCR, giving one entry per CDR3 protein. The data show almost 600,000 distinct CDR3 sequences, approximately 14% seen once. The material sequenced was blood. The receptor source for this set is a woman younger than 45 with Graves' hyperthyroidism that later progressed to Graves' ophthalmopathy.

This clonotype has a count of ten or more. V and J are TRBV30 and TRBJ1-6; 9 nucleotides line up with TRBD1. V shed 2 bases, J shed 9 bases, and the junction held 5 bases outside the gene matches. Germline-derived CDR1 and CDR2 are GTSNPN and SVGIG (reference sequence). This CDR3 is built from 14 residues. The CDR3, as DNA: TGTGCCTGGAGTCGTACAGGGGGCCTTTCACCCCTCCACTTT. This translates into CAWSRTGGLSPLHF.

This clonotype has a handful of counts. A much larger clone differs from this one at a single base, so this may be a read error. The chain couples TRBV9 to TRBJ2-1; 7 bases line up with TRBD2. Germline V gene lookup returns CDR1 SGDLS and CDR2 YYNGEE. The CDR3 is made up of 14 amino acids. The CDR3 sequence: CAGSVGREFAEQFF. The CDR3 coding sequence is TGTGCCGGCAGCGTGGGGCGGGAGTTCGCTGAGCAGTTCTTC.

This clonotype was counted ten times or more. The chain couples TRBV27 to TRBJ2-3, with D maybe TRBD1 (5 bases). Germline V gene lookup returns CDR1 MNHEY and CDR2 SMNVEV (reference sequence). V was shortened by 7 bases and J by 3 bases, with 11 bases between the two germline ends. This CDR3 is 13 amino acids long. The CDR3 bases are TGTGCCAGCACTGCACAGGTTACAGATACGCAGTATTTT. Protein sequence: CASTAQVTDTQYF.

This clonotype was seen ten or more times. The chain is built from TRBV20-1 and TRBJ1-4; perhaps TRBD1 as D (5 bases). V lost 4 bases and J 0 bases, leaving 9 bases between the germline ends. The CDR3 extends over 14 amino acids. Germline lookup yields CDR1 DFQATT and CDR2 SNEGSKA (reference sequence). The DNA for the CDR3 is TGCAGTGCTACTGCGGGGGCAACTAATGAAAAACTGTTTTTT. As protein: CSATAGATNEKLFF.

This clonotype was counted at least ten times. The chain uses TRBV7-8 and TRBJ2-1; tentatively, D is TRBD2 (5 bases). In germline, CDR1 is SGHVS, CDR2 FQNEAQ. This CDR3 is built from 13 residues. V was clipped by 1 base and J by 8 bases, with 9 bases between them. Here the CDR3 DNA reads TGTGCCAGCAGCTTAGTGGAGGCTTATGAGCAGTTCTTC. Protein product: CASSLVEAYEQFF. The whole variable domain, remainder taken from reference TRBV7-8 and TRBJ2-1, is GAGVSQSPRYKVAKRGQDVALRCDPISGHVSLFWYQQALGQGPEFLTYFQNEAQLDKSGLPSDRFFAERPEGSVSTLKIQRTQQEDSAVYLCASSLVEAYEQFFGPGTRLTVL.

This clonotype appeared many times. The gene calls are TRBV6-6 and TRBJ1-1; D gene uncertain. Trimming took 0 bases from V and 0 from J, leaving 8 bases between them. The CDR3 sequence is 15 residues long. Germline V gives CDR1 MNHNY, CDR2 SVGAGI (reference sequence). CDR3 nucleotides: TGTGCCAGCAGTTACTCGAAACAGATGAACACTGAAGCTTTCTTT. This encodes CASSYSKQMNTEAFF.

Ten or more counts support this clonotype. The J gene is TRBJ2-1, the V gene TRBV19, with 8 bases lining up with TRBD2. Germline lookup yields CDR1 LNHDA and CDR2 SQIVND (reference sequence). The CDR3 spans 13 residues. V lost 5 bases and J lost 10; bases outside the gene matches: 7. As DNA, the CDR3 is TGTGCCAGTAGTCGGGAGGGTATGAGAGAGCAGTTCTTC. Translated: CASSREGMREQFF.

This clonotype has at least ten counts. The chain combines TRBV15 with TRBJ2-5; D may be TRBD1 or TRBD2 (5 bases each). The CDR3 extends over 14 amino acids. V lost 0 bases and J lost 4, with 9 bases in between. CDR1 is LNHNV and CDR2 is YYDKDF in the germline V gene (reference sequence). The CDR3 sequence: CATSREGGGETQYF. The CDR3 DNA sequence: TGTGCCACCAGCAGAGAGGGTGGGGGAGAGACCCAGTACTTC.

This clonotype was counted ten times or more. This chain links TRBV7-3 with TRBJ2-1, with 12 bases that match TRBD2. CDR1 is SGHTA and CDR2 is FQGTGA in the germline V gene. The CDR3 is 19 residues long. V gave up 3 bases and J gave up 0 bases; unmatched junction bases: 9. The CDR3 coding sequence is TGTGCCAGCAGCTTGACCGGGACTAGCGGGTTCAGCTCCTACAATGAGCAGTTCTTC. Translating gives CASSLTGTSGFSSYNEQFF. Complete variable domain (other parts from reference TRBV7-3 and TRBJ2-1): GAGVSQTPSNKVTEKGKYVELRCDPISGHTALYWYRQSLGQGPEFLIYFQGTGAADDSGLPNDRFFAVRPEGSVSTLKIQRTERGDSAVYLCASSLTGTSGFSSYNEQFFGPGTRLTVL.

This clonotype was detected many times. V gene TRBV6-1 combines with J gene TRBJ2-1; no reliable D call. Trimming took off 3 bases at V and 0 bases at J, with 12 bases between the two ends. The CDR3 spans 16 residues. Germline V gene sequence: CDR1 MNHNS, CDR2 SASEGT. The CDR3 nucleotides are TGTGCCAGCAGTGACAAGGCTAGAAGCTCCTACAATGAGCAGTTCTTC. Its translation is CASSDKARSSYNEQFF.

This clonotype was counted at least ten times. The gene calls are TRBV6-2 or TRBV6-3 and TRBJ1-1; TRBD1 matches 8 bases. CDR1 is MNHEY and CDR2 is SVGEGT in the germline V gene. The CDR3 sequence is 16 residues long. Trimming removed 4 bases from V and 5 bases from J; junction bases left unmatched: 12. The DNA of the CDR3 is TGTGCCAGCAGTTTCATGGGTCAGGGGGCAGCGACTGAAGCTTTCTTT. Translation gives CASSFMGQGAATEAFF.

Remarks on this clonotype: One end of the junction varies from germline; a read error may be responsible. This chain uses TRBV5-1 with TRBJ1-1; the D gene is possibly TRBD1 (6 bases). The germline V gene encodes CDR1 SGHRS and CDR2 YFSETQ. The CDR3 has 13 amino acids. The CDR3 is CASSFIRDTEASF. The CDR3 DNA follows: TGCGCCAGCAGCTTTATTAGGGACACTGAAGCTTCCTTT.

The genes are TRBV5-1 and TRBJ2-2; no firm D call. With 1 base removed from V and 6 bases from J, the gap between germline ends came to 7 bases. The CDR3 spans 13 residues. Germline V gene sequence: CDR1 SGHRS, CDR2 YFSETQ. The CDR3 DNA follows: TGCGCCAGCAGCTTGCATGGGGCCGGGGAGCTGTTTTTT. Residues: CASSLHGAGELFF.

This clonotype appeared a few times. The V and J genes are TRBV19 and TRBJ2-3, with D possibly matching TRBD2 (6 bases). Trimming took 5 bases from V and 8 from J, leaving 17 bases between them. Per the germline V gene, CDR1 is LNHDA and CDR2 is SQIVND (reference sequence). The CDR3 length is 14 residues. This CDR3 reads CASSPYGLRGTQYF. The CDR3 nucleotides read TGTGCCAGTAGTCCCTACGGACTAAGAGGTACGCAGTATTTT.

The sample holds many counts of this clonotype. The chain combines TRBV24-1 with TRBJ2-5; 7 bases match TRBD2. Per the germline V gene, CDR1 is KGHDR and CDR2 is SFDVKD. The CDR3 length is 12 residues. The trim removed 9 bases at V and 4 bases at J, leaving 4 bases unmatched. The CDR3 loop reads CATVGEGETQYF. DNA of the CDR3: TGTGCCACCGTGGGGGAGGGAGAGACCCAGTACTTC.

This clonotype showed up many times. CDR3: CASRQEDYGYTF. CDR3 nucleotides: TGTGCCAGCAGGCAGGAGGACTATGGCTACACCTTC. The chain joins TRBV6-1 to TRBJ1-2; D remains unclear. Trimming shortened V by 6 bases and J by 3 bases, and 8 bases separated the two germline ends. Germline V CDR1 and CDR2: MNHNS, SASEGT. CDR3 size: 12 residues.

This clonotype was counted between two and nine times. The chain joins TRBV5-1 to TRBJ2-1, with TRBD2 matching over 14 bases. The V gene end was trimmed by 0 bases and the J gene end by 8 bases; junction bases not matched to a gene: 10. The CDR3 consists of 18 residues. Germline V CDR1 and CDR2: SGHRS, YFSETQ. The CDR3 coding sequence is TGCGCCAGCAGCTTGGTGGGGACTAGCGGGAGCTTTGGGGATGAGCAGTTCTTC. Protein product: CASSLVGTSGSFGDEQFF.

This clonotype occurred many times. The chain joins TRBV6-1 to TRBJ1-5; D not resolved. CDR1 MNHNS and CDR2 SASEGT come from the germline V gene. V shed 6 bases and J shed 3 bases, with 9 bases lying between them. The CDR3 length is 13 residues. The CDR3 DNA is TGTGCCAGCAGAATGGAATTCAATCAGCCCCAGCATTTT. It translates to CASRMEFNQPQHF.

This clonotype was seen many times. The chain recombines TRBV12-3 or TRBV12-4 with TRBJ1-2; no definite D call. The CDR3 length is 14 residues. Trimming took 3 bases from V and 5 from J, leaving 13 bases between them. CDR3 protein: CASSFGSGRYGYTF. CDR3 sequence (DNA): TGTGCCAGCAGTTTCGGGTCAGGAAGGTATGGCTACACCTTC.

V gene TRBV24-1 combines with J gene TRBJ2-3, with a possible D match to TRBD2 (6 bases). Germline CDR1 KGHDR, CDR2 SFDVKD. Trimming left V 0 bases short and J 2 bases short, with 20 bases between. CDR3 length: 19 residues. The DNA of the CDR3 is TGTGCCACCAGTGATTTGGAACCCTCTTTTAGCGGTAACACAGATACGCAGTATTTT. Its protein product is CATSDLEPSFSGNTDTQYF.

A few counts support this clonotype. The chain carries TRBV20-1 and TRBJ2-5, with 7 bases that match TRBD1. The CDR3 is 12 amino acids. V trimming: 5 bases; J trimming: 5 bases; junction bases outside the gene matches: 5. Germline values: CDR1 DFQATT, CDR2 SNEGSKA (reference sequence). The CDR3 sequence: CSASGQEETQYF. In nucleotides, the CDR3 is TGCAGTGCTTCTGGACAGGAGGAGACCCAGTACTTC.

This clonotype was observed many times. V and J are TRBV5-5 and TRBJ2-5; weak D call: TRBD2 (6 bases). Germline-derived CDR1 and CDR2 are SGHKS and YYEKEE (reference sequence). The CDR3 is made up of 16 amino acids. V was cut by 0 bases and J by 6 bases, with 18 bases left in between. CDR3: CASSLVGSEGGKTQYF. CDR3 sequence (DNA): TGTGCCAGCAGCTTGGTAGGGTCGGAGGGTGGTAAGACCCAGTACTTC.

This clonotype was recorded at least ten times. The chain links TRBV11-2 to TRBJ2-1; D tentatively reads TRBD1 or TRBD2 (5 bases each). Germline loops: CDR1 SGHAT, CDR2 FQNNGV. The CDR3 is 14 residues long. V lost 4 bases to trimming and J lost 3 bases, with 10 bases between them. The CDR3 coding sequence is TGTGCCAGCAGCTCAGAGGGGCACTACAATGAGCAGTTCTTC. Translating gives CASSSEGHYNEQFF.

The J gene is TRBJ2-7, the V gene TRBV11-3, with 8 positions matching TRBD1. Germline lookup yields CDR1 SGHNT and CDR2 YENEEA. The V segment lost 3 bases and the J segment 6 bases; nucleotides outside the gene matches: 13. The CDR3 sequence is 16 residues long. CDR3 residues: CASSFNPEQGGFEQYF. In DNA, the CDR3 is TGTGCCAGCAGCTTTAATCCGGAACAGGGGGGATTCGAGCAGTACTTC.